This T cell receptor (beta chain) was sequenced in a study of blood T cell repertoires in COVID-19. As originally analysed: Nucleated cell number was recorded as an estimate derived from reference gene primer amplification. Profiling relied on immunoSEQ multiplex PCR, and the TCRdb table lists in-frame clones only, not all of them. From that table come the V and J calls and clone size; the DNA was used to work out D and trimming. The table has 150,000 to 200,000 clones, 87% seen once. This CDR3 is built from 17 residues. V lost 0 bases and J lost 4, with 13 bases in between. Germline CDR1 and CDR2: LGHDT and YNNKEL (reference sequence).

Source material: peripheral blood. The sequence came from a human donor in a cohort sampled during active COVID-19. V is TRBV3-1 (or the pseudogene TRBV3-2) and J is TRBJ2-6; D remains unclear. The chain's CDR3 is CASSQDTSVPGANVLTF. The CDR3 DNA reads TGTGCCAGCAGCCAAGATACATCCGTCCCCGGGGCCAACGTCCTGACTTTC.